This T cell receptor (beta chain) was recorded in a study of CD8 T cells in Susac syndrome. It was with random hexamers that roughly 0.45 to 1 ug RNA was reverse transcribed. TCRdb re-derived calls from the immunoSEQ multiplex PCR reads in MiXCR, one entry per CDR3 protein. The table has some 260,000 distinct CDR3 sequences, 80% to 90% seen once. CDR3 length equals 11 residues. The germline V gene encodes CDR1 SGHAT and CDR2 FQNNGV. As regards this clonotype: A junction boundary mismatches the germline segment, possibly from a read error.

Treatment-naive patients with stable or active relapsing-remitting disease served as multiple sclerosis controls. TEMRA cells were FACS-enriched, and CD8+ and CD4+ T cells were isolated negatively. The source is a human donor with multiple sclerosis. J is TRBJ1-6 and V is TRBV11-2; D remains ambiguous. Sequenced: CD8+ T cells from PBMCs. The CDR3 nucleotides read TGTGCCAGCAGCAAGGGTTCAGCCCTCCACTTT. This encodes CASSKGSALHF.